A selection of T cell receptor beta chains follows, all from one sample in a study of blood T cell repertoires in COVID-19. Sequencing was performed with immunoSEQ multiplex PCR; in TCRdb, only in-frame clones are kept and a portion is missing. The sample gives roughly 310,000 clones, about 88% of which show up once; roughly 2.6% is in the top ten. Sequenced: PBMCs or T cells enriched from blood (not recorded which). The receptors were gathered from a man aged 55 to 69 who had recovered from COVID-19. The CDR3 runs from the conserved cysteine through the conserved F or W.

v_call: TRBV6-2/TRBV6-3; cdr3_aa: CASSRLGNEQFF
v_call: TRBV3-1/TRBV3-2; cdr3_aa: CASSQDLSGRAGEQFF
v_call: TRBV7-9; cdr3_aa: CASSLNRWETQYF
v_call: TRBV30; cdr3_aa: CAWTPINRDNNEKLFF
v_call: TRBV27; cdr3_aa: CASSPRSTGELFF
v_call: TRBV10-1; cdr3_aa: CASPEYRGYEQYF
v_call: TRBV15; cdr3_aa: CATSRGDRVKGELFF
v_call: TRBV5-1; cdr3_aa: CASSLAEGTDTQYF
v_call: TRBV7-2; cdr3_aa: CASSFIWNTEAFF
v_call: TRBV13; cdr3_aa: CASSLDGNSGNTIYF
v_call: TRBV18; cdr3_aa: CASSPKSAGTGELFF
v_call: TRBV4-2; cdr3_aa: CASSQVYVDEQYF
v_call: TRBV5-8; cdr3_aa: CASSLAANTGELFF
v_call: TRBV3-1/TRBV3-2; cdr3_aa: CASSQMRDEQYF
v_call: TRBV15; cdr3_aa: CATSRDLTGFSNQPQHF
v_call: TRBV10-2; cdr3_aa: CASRHSSGSYEQYF
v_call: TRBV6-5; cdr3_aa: CASSRGSKGELFF
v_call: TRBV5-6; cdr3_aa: CASSPLTSDRNQAFF
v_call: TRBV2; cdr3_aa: CASRGLAGATNEQFF
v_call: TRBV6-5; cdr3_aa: CASSSDREHEQYF
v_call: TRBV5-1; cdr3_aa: CASSLWPGEEAFF
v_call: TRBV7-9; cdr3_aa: CASSYLAGVTDTQYF
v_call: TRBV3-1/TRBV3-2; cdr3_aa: CASSQGGGANVLTF
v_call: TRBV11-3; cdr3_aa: CASSLPQGAGGGDTQYF
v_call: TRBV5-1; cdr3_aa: CASSRKTGTNTEAFF
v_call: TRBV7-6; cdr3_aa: CASSLQGVKNSPLHF
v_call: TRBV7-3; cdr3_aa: CASSLFAGRNNNEQFF
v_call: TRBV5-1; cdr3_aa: CASSGEDYSTQYF
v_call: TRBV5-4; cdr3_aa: CASSLMGQMNTEAFF
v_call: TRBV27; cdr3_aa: CASSFLGGDEKLFF
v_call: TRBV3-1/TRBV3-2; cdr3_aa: CASSYTLRTSYEQYF
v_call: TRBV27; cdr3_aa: CASRKTLTSGNTGELFF
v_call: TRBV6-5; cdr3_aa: CASSYPGQGSTEAFF
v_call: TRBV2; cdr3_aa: CASSRLTSGRVEQFF
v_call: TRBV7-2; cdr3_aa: CASSAWGRGNTEAFF
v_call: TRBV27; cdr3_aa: CASSFSQGNEQFF
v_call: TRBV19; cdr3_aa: CASRLGHQLFTGELFF
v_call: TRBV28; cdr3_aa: CASSLRGPTSGPQHF
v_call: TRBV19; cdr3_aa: CASRSGGSGNTIYF
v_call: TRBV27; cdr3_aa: CASSLSQGANYGYTF
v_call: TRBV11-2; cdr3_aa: CASSPRASGAYTDTQYF
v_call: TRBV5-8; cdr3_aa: CASSADYTEAFF
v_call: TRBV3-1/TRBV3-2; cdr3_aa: CASSPLEGDYGYTF